The 10 T cell receptor beta chains below were found in one sample sequenced in a study of T cells in Graves' hyperthyroidism and ophthalmopathy. RNA transcripts provided the source from which TCR beta CDR3 regions were amplified. Initially, a first-round RT-PCR of the TCR CDR3 employed the HTBI primer set. TCRdb analysed the multiplex PCR reads with MiXCR anew, one entry per CDR3 protein. The sample holds around 690,000 distinct CDR3 sequences, less than 25% seen once. The sequenced sample consisted of blood. All receptors come from a young man with Graves' ophthalmopathy.

This clonotype has only a few counts. The genes are TRBV7-9 and TRBJ1-1; D possibly corresponds to TRBD1 (5 bases). The germline CDR1 and CDR2 sequences are SEHNR and FQNEAQ (reference sequence). Deletions cut 5 bases from V and 3 bases from J, with 13 bases between. This CDR3 region has 14 residues. The CDR3 DNA reads as TGTGCCAGCAGCCTCACCCAGGGTTACACTGAAGCTTTCTTT. Protein: CASSLTQGYTEAFF. Complete variable domain (other parts from reference TRBV7-9 and TRBJ1-1): DTGVSQNPRHKITKRGQNVTFRCDPISEHNRLYWYRQTLGQGPEFLTYFQNEAQLEKSRLLSDRFSAERPKGSFSTLEIQRTEQGDSAMYLCASSLTQGYTEAFFGQGTRLTVV.

The sample holds many counts of this clonotype. This chain joins TRBV7-2 and TRBJ2-5; D gene uncertain. CDR3 size: 12 residues. The V gene's germline CDR1 is SGHTA and CDR2 FQGNSA. Trimming left V 0 bases short and J 6 bases short, with 5 bases between. This chain's CDR3 is CASSLALQTQYF. CDR3 nucleotides: TGTGCCAGCAGCTTAGCCTTGCAGACCCAGTACTTC.

The sample holds many counts of this clonotype. This chain joins TRBV7-3 and TRBJ2-3; D unresolved. Germline V lookup: CDR1 SGHTA, CDR2 FQGTGA. V shed 5 bases and J shed 2 bases, with 8 bases lying between them. The CDR3 extends over 13 amino acids. As DNA, the CDR3 is TGTGCCAGCAGCGCCGAGGTCACAGATACGCAGTATTTT. Amino acid sequence: CASSAEVTDTQYF.

The V gene is TRBV29-1, the J gene TRBJ2-2; D possibly corresponds to TRBD1 (5 bases). The CDR3 has 15 amino acids. Germline-derived CDR1 and CDR2 are SQVTM and ANQGSEA. V shed 6 bases and J shed 3 bases, with 17 bases lying between them. CDR3 coding DNA: TGCAGCGTCAAGGGGCAGGACACTTACACCGGGGAGCTGTTTTTT. Translating it yields CSVKGQDTYTGELFF.

This clonotype was seen repeatedly, ten times or more. This chain links TRBV12-3 or TRBV12-4 with TRBJ2-7, with 8 bases lining up with TRBD1. The CDR3 length is 14 residues. Trimming removed 8 bases from V and 2 bases from J; junction bases left unmatched: 8. The CDR3 bases are TGTGCCAGCTCCGGGACAGGAGGGGCCTACGAGCAGTACTTC. It is translated as CASSGTGGAYEQYF.

CDR3 in amino acids: CASSQVAEGPYEQYF. The CDR3 nucleotides read TGCGCCAGCAGCCAAGTTGCCGAAGGGCCCTACGAGCAGTACTTC. The chain joins TRBV4-1 to TRBJ2-7; D gene unclear. The germline gives CDR1 MGHRA, CDR2 YSYEKL. There are 15 residues in the CDR3. The germline V and J ends were trimmed by 1 base and 2 bases, with 12 bases remaining between them.

Ten or more counts support this clonotype. This rearrangement joins TRBV5-1 to TRBJ2-5; no reliable D call. V was shortened by 4 bases and J by 2 bases, with 9 bases between the two germline ends. The CDR3 contains 13 residues. Germline loops: CDR1 SGHRS, CDR2 YFSETQ. The CDR3 nucleotides are TGCGCCAGCAGCGAGGATGATCAAGAGACCCAGTACTTC. The encoded protein is CASSEDDQETQYF.

This clonotype has a handful of counts. This chain uses TRBV7-6 with TRBJ2-6; D uncertain. This CDR3 comprises 15 residues. CDR1 is SGHVS and CDR2 is FNYEAQ in the germline V gene. Deletions cut 5 bases from V and 2 bases from J, with 10 bases between. CDR3 DNA sequence: TGTGCCAGCAGCCCCGGGTTAACTGGGGCCAACGTCCTGACTTTC. It specifies CASSPGLTGANVLTF. The full variable domain, in which reference TRBV7-6 and TRBJ2-6 provide the parts outside the CDR3, is GAGVSQSPRYKVTKRGQDVALRCDPISGHVSLYWYRQALGQGPEFLTYFNYEAQQDKSGLPNDRFSAERPEGSISTLTIQRTEQRDSAMYRCASSPGLTGANVLTFGAGSRLTVL.

This clonotype was counted a few times. The J gene is TRBJ2-3, the V gene TRBV7-9; 7 bases fit TRBD2. This CDR3 comprises 16 residues. CDR1 and CDR2 (germline): SEHNR, FQNEAQ (reference sequence). The V segment lost 2 bases and the J segment 5 bases; nucleotides outside the gene matches: 10. DNA of the CDR3: TGTGCCAGCAGCTTATTAATAGCGGGTGTCCTAGATACGCAGTATTTT. Translation gives CASSLLIAGVLDTQYF.

This clonotype turned up a few times. This chain links TRBV6-1 with TRBJ1-2; no reliable D call. The CDR3 contains 13 residues. Trimming pared 2 bases from V and 4 bases from J, leaving 8 bases between. Looked up from germline, CDR1 is MNHNS and CDR2 is SASEGT. The CDR3, as DNA: TGTGCCAGCAGTGAACGCCCCGTCTATGGCTACACCTTC. This encodes CASSERPVYGYTF.